These 13 T cell receptor beta chains were sequenced from one sample in a study of OX40 agonist ivuxolimab in advanced cancers. Sequenced by immunoSEQ multiplex PCR; TCRdb stores in-frame clones only, minus some. The sample lists tens of thousands of clones, approximately 73% seen once, with about 18% in the top ten. Sequencing was performed on CD4+ or CD8+ T cells sorted from blood, taken in a trial of the OX40 agonist ivuxolimab. The receptors were gathered from an adult with an advanced solid tumor such as melanoma, head and neck, liver or kidney cancer.

This chain links TRBV5-6 with TRBJ2-7, with D unclear. Trimming removed 6 bases at V and 3 bases at J, with 16 bases between. In germline, CDR1 is SGHDT, CDR2 YYEEEE. The CDR3 covers 14 residues. The CDR3 spells CASIEDGVNYEQYF. The CDR3 DNA follows: TGTGCCAGCATCGAGGACGGCGTAAACTACGAGCAGTACTTC.

This rearrangement joins TRBV13 to TRBJ2-1; a possible D gene is TRBD2 (6 bases). Per germline, CDR1 PRHDT and CDR2 FYEKMQ (reference sequence). CDR3 length: 15 residues. Between the trimmed V and J ends, which lost 0 bases and 0 bases, there was a span of 6 bases. As DNA, the CDR3 is TGTGCCAGCAGCTTAGGGGGGGGCTCCTACAATGAGCAGTTCTTC. Translating it yields CASSLGGGSYNEQFF.

V usage is TRBV7-9 and J usage is TRBJ1-1; D perhaps matches TRBD1 (5 bases). The CDR3 extends over 12 amino acids. The V end was cut by 1 base, the J end by 8 bases, with 8 bases between. The germline CDR1 and CDR2 sequences are SEHNR and FQNEAQ (reference sequence). CDR3 nucleotides: TGTGCCAGCAGCTTAGACAGGCCAGAAGCTTTCTTT. Its translation is CASSLDRPEAFF.

This clone was recorded only once. The gene calls are TRBV7-2 and TRBJ2-5; D is undetermined. The CDR3 is 13 amino acids. Germline V gene data show CDR1 as SGHTA and CDR2 as FQGNSA. V dropped 5 bases and J dropped 4 bases, with 11 bases sitting between them. As DNA, the CDR3 is TGTGCCAGCAGCCAGATGACACTAGAGACCCAGTACTTC. This encodes CASSQMTLETQYF.

V is TRBV6-5 and J is TRBJ2-5; D is unclear. The CDR3 is made up of 11 amino acids. Germline V lookup: CDR1 MNHEY, CDR2 SVGAGI. The V end lost 6 bases, the J end lost 4 bases, and 6 bases lay between the germline ends. The CDR3 protein is CASSQGETQYF. CDR3 bases: TGTGCCAGCAGCCAAGGAGAGACCCAGTACTTC.

The V call is TRBV4-2, the J call TRBJ2-1, with TRBD1 matching over 9 bases. J lost 2 bases, V lost 3 bases, and 5 bases had no gene match. CDR1 and CDR2 (germline): LGHNA, YNFKEQ. The CDR3 length is 16 residues. The CDR3 DNA reads TGTGCCAGCAGCCAGGACACAGGGGGCACCTACAATGAGCAGTTCTTC. Its translation is CASSQDTGGTYNEQFF.

The CDR3 spells CSVVGATGELFF. CDR3 bases: TGCAGCGTTGTGGGGGCTACCGGGGAGCTGTTTTTT. The V gene is TRBV29-1, the J gene TRBJ2-2; D might be TRBD1 (6 bases). With 4 bases removed from V and 5 bases from J, the gap between germline ends came to 8 bases. The CDR3 is 12 amino acids. Germline V lookup: CDR1 SQVTM, CDR2 ANQGSEA.

This clone was detected a few times. The genes are TRBV6-1 and TRBJ1-2; a weak D match, TRBD1 (5 bases). V lost 5 bases, J lost 1 base, and 14 bases lay in between. Looked up from germline, CDR1 is MNHNS and CDR2 is SASEGT. The CDR3 runs to 15 residues. DNA for the CDR3: TGTGCCAGCAGTTTAGAGGGACGGGATAACTATGGCTACACCTTC. The encoded protein is CASSLEGRDNYGYTF.

V and J are TRBV5-5 and TRBJ1-5; 7 bases are shared with TRBD1. The V gene's germline CDR1 is SGHKS and CDR2 YYEKEE (reference sequence). There are 16 residues in the CDR3. V trimming: 4 bases; J trimming: 4 bases; junction bases outside the gene matches: 11. CDR3 DNA sequence: TGTGCCAGCAGCACGTCGACAGAGGGGGCGAATCAGCCCCAGCATTTT. Its translation is CASSTSTEGANQPQHF. Variable domain in full (rest from reference TRBV5-5 and TRBJ1-5): DAGVTQSPTHLIKTRGQQVTLRCSPISGHKSVSWYQQVLGQGPQFIFQYYEKEERGRGNFPDRFSARQFPNYSSELNVNALLLGDSALYLCASSTSTEGANQPQHFGDGTRLSIL.

Many counts were recorded for this clone. An end of the junction does not agree with germline; a read error may underlie this. This rearrangement joins TRBV27 to TRBJ1-4, with 8 positions matching TRBD1. The CDR3 is 12 residues long. The V gene's germline CDR1 is MNHEY and CDR2 SMNVEV (reference sequence). The CDR3 DNA reads as TGTGCCAGCGGCATAGGGACAGGTGAGAAGATTTTT. This codes for CASGIGTGEKIF.

This clone was recorded a few times. The CDR3 reads CASSADRGYTF. CDR3 bases: TGTGCCAGCAGCGCCGACAGGGGCTACACCTTC. The V and J genes are TRBV9 and TRBJ1-2; D possibly corresponds to TRBD1 (6 bases). V was cut by 3 bases and J by 8 bases, with 8 bases left in between. Looked up from germline, CDR1 is SGDLS and CDR2 is YYNGEE. The CDR3 consists of 11 residues.

This clone was seen a handful of times. J is TRBJ2-7 and V is TRBV2, with 10 positions matching TRBD1. The V gene's germline CDR1 is SNHLY and CDR2 FYNNEI. The J segment lost 9 bases and the V segment lost 5 bases, leaving 13 bases of the junction unmatched. The CDR3 consists of 15 residues. CDR3 sequence (DNA): TGTGCCAGCAGTAGGGCCAGACAGGGGGCAACGGTGCAGTACTTC. Its protein is CASSRARQGATVQYF.

The V gene is TRBV9, the J gene TRBJ2-1, with 7 bases lining up with TRBD2. V trimming: 4 bases; J trimming: 5 bases; junction bases outside the gene matches: 6. The CDR3 runs 14 residues. Germline CDR1 SGDLS, CDR2 YYNGEE. The CDR3 region has the DNA TGTGCCAGCAGCCCGGGAGGACGGGACAATGAGCAGTTCTTC. Translation: CASSPGGRDNEQFF.